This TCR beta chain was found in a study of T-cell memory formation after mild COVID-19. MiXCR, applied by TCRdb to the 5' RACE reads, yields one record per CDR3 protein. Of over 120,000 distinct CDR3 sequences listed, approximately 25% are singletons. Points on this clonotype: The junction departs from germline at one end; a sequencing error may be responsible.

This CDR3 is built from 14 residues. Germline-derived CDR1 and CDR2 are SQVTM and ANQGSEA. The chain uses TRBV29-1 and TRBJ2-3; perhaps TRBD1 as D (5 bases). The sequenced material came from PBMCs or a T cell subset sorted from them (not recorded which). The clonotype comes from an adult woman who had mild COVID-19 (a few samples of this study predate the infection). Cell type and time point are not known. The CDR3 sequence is CSVRDRYSTDTKYF. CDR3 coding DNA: TGCAGCGTCAGAGACAGATATAGCACAGATACGAAGTATTTT.